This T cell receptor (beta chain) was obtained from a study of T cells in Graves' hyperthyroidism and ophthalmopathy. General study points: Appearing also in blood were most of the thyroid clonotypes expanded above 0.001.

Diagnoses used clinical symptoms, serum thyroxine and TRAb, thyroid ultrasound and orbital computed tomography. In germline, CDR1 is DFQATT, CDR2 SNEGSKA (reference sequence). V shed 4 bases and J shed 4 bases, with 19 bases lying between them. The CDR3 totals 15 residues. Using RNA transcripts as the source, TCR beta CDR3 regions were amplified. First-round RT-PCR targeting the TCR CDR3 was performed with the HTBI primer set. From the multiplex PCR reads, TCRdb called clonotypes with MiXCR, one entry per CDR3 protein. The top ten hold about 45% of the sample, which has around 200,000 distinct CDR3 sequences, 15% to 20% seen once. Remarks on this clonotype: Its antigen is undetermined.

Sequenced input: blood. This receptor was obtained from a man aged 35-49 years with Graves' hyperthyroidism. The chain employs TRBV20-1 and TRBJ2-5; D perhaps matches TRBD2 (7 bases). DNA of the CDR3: TGCAGTGCTATCAGGGGCGGGGGAGTGGGAGAGACCCAGTACTTC. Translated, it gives CSAIRGGGVGETQYF.